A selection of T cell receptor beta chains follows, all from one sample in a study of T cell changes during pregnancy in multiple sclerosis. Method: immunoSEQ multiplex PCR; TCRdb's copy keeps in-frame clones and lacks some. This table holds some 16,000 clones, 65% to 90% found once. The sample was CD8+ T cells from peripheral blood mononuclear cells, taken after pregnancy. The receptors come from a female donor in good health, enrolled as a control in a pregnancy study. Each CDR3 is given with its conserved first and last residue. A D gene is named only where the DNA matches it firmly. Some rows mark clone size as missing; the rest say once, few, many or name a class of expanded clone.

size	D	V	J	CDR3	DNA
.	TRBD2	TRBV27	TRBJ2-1	CASSFGTSGVNEQFF	TGTGCCAGCAGTTTCGGGACTAGCGGTGTCAATGAGCAGTTCTTC
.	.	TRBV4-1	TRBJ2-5	CASSQAGDLETQYF	TGCGCCAGCAGCCAAGCGGGAGACTTGGAGACCCAGTACTTC
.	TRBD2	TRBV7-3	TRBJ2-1	CASSLSAGTSGGRGNEQFF	TGTGCCAGCAGCTTATCAGCCGGGACTAGCGGGGGAAGGGGAAATGAGCAGTTCTTC
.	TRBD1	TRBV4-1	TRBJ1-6	CASSQDVQGAYSPLHF	TGCGCCAGCAGCCAAGATGTACAGGGGGCATATTCACCCCTCCACTTT
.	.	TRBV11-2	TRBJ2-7	CASSLGSYEQYF	TGTGCCAGCAGCTTAGGCAGTTACGAGCAGTACTTC
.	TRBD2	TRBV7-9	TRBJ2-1	CASSSSGGPLYNEQFF	TGTGCCAGCAGCTCTAGCGGGGGGCCACTCTACAATGAGCAGTTCTTC
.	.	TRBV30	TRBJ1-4	CAWNRESNEKLFF	TGTGCCTGGAACCGGGAGTCAAATGAAAAACTGTTTTTT
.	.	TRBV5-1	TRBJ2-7	CASSSAVEDEQYF	TGCGCCAGCAGCTCCGCCGTTGAGGACGAGCAGTACTTC
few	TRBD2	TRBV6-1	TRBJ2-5	CASSELAGGQETQYF	TGTGCCAGCAGTGAACTAGCGGGAGGGCAAGAGACCCAGTACTTC
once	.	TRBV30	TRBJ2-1	CAWSVSSSDEQFF	TGTGCCTGGAGTGTCTCCAGCAGCGATGAGCAGTTCTTC
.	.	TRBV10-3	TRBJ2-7	CAISDRAGLDEQYF	TGTGCCATCAGTGATCGGGCGGGGCTGGACGAGCAGTACTTC
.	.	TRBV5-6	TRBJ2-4	CASSLYGGQGYIQYF	TGTGCCAGCAGCTTGTATGGGGGCCAGGGATACATTCAGTACTTC
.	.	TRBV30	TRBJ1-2	CAWSGAAPGYTF	TGTGCCTGGAGTGGGGCAGCCCCTGGCTACACCTTC
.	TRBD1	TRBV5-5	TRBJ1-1	CASIRGPGFEDTEAFF	TGTGCCAGCATAAGGGGGCCAGGGTTTGAGGACACTGAAGCTTTCTTT
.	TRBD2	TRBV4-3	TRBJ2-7	CASSQTLAGHSYEQYF	TGCGCCAGCAGCCAAACGCTAGCGGGGCACTCCTACGAGCAGTACTTC
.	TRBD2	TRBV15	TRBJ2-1	CATSRGGLAGDNEQFF	TGTGCCACCAGCAGAGGCGGACTAGCGGGAGACAATGAGCAGTTCTTC
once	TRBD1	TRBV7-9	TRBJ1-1	CASSHSLTGEMVRTEAFF	TGTGCCAGCAGCCACTCCCTCACAGGGGAGATGGTGCGAACTGAAGCTTTCTTT
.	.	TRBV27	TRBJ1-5	CASGQGSAGNQPQHF	TGTGCCAGCGGCCAGGGGTCGGCGGGCAATCAGCCCCAGCATTTT
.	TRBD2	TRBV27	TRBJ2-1	CASSLKERGHGNEQFF	TGTGCCAGCAGCCTTAAGGAGCGGGGGCATGGAAATGAGCAGTTCTTC
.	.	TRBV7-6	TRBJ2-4	CASSLNFQGEGDIQYF	TGTGCCAGCAGCTTGAATTTCCAAGGGGAGGGGGACATTCAGTACTTC
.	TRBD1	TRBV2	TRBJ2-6	CASSEGGQGANGANVLTF	TGTGCCAGCAGTGAAGGTGGGCAGGGGGCGAATGGGGCCAACGTCCTGACTTTC
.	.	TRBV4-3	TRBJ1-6	CASSQVGSSYNSPLHF	TGCGCCAGCAGCCAAGTGGGGAGCTCATATAATTCACCCCTCCACTTT
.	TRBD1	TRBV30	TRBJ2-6	CAWKLGTGNSGANVLTF	TGTGCCTGGAAATTAGGGACAGGAAACTCTGGGGCCAACGTCCTGACTTTC
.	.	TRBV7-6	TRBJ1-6	CASSPGRRVYNSPLHF	TGTGCCAGCAGCCCAGGGCGAAGGGTTTATAATTCACCCCTCCACTTT
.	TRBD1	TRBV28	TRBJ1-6	CASSSDRVNAYNSPLHF	TGTGCCAGCAGTTCCGACAGGGTAAACGCTTATAATTCACCCCTCCACTTT
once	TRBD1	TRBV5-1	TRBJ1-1	CASSLRDRGFADTEAFF	TGCGCCAGCAGCTTGCGGGACAGGGGATTTGCGGACACTGAAGCTTTCTTT
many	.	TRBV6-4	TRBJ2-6	CASSERSGANVLTF	TGTGCCAGCAGTGAGCGTTCTGGGGCCAACGTCCTGACTTTC
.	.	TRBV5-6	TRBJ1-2	CASSLGATNYGYTF	TGTGCCAGCAGCTTGGGGGCGACGAACTATGGCTACACCTTC
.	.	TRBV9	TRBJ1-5	CASSKDGGNQPQHF	TGTGCCAGCAGCAAGGACGGGGGGAATCAGCCCCAGCATTTT
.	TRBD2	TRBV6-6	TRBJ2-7	CASSFTSGSSYEQYF	TGTGCCAGCAGTTTCACTAGCGGGAGTAGCTACGAGCAGTACTTC
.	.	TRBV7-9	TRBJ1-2	CASSSGTLLYGYTF	TGTGCCAGCAGCTCAGGGACACTCCTTTATGGCTACACCTTC
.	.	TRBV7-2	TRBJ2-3	CASSPGGGGNTDTQYF	TGTGCCAGCAGCCCCGGGGGTGGGGGGAACACAGATACGCAGTATTTT
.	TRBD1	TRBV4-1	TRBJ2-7	CASSQDNRRQGAESYEQYF	TGCGCCAGCAGCCAAGATAATAGGCGACAGGGGGCGGAATCCTACGAGCAGTACTTC
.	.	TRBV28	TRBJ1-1	CAITSAGGGNTEAFF	TGTGCCATCACCAGCGCCGGGGGAGGGAACACTGAAGCTTTCTTT
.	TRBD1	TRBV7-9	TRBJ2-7	CASSLATGGAYEQYF	TGTGCCAGCAGCTTAGCAACAGGGGGCGCTTACGAGCAGTACTTC
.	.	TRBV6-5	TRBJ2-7	CASSRDRLGYEQYF	TGTGCCAGCAGCCGAGACAGATTAGGCTACGAGCAGTACTTC
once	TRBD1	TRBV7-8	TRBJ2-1	CASSPLDRGNEQFF	TGTGCCAGCAGCCCCTTGGACAGGGGCAATGAGCAGTTCTTC
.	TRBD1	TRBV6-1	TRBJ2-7	CASSEGIGDSGYEQYF	TGTGCCAGCAGTGAGGGTATTGGGGACAGCGGCTACGAGCAGTACTTC
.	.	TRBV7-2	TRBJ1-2	CASTIRRGNYGYTF	TGTGCCAGCACCATCCGAAGGGGGAACTATGGCTACACCTTC
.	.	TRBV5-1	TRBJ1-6	CASSPDRMWTYNSPLHF	TGCGCCAGCAGCCCTGACAGGATGTGGACCTATAATTCACCCCTCCACTTT
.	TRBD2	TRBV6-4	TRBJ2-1	CASSDTGGSYNEQFF	TGTGCCAGCAGTGACACGGGAGGCTCCTACAATGAGCAGTTCTTC
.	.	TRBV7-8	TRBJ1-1	CASSPLDSWERSEAFF	TGTGCCAGCAGCCCCTTGGACAGTTGGGAGAGATCTGAAGCTTTCTTT